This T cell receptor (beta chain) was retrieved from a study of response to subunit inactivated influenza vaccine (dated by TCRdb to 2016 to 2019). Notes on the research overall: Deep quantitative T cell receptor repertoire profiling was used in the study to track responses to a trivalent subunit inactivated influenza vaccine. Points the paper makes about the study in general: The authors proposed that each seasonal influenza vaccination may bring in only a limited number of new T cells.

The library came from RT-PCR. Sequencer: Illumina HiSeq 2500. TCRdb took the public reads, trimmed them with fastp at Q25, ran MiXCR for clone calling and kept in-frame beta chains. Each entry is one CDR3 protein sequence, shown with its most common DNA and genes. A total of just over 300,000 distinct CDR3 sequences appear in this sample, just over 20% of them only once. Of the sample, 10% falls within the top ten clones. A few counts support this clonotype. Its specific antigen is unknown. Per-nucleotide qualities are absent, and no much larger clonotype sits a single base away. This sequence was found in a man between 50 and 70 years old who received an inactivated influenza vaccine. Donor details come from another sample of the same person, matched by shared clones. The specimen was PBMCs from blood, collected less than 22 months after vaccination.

The CDR3 region has the sequence CSVQARMTNTEAFF. In nucleotide form, the sequence is TGCAGCGTTCAAGCCCGGATGACGAACACTGAAGCTTTCTTT. The chain is made from TRBV29-1 and TRBJ1-1; the D gene cannot be named for sure. Relative to germline, V is 5 bases shorter and J is 1 base shorter, with 14 bases between their ends. The germline V gene sets CDR1 to SQVTM and CDR2 to ANQGSEA. There are 14 amino acids in the CDR3, from cysteine to phenylalanine inclusive. Only the CDR3 DNA stays, 42 bases, in frame from base 1.